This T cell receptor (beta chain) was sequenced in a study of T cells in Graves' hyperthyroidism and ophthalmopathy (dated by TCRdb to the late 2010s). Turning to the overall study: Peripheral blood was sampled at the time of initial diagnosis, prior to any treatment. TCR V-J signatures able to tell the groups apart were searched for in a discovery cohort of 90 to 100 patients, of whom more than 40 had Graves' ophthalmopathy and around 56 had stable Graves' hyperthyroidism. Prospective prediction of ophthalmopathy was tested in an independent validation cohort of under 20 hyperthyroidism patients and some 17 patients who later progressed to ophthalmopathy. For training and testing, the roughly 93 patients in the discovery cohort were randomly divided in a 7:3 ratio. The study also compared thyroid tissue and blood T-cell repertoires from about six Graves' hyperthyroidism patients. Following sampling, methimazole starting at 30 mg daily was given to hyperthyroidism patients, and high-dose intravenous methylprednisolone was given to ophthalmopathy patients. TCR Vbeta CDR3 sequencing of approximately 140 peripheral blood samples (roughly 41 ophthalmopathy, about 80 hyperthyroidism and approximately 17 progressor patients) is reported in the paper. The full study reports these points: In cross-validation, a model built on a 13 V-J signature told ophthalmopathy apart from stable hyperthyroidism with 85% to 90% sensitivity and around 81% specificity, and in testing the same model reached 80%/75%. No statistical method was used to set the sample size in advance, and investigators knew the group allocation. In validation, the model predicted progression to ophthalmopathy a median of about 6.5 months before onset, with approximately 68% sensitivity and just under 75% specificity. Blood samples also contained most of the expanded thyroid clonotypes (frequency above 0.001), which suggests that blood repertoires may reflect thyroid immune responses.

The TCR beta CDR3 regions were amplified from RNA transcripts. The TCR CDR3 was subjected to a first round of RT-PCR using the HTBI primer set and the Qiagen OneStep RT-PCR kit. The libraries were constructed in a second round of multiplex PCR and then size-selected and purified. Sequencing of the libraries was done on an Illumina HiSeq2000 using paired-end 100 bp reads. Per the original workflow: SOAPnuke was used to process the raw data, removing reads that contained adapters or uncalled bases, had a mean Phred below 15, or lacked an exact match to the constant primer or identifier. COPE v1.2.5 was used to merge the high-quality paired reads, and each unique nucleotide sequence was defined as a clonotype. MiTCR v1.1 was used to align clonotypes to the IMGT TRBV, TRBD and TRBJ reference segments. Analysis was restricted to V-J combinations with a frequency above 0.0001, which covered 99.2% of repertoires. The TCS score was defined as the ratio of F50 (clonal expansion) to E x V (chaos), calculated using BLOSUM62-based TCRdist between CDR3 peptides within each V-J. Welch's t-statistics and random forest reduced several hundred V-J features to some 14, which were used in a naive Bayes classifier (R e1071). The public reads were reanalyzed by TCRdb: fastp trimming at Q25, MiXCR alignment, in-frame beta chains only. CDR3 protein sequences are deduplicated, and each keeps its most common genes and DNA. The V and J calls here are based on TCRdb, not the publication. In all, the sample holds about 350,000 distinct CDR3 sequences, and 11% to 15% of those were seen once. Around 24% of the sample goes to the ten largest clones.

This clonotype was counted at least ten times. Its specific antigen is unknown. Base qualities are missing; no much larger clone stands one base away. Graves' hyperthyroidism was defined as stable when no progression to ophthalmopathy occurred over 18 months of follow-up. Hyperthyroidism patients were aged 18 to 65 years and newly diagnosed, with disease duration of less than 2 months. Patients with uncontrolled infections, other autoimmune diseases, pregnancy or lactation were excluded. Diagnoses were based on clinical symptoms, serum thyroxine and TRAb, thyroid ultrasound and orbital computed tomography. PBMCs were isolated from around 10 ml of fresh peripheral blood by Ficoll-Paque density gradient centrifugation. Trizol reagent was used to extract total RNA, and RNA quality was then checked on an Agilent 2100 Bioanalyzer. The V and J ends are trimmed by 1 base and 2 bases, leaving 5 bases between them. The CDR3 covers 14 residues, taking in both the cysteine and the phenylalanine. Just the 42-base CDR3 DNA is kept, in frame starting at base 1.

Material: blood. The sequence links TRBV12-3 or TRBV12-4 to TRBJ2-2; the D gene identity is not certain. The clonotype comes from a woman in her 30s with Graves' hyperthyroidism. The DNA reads TGTGCCAGCAGTTTAGGGGGTAACACCGGGGAGCTGTTTTTT. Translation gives CASSLGGNTGELFF.